The 11 T cell receptor beta chains below all came from one sample that was sequenced in a study of tumor-infiltrating lymphocytes in primary liver carcinoma (dated by TCRdb to between 2016 and 2019). Data came from an Illumina HiSeq 2500. Using a constant-region primer and ProtoScript II reverse transcriptase, TCRbeta-specific cDNA was reverse-transcribed from around 520 ng total RNA. TCRbeta libraries were built with three nested multiplex PCR rounds, a slightly modified ARM-PCR procedure. Multiplex TRBV1-TRBV30 forward primers and a Cbeta reverse primer were used in the first two PCR rounds, each of which was run for around 10 cycles. TCRdb cleaned the public reads at Q25 with fastp, built clones with MiXCR and kept in-frame beta chains. Each CDR3 protein gets just one entry, which takes the most common genes and DNA from the rows behind it. The sample records approximately 340,000 distinct CDR3 sequences, around three fifths of which are singletons. The ten largest clones represent 5.5% to 8% of the sample.

TRIzol reagent was used to extract blood RNA from unsorted whole blood, while the DNeasy Blood & Tissue kit provided the germline DNA. Sequenced material: peripheral blood. The receptor set was obtained from a man between 35 and 55 years old with primary liver carcinoma and hepatitis B virus infection.

This clonotype was counted at least ten times. The rearrangement joins TRBV6-1 to TRBJ1-2, with TRBD1 identical over 10 bases. The CDR3 extends over 13 amino acids. Looked up from germline, CDR1 is MNHNS and CDR2 is SASEGT. Germline trimming cut 7 bases from V and 4 bases from J; bases unmatched to any gene: 3. The CDR3 bases are TGTGCCAGCAAGGGACAGGGGATCTATGGCTACACCTTC. This sequence encodes CASKGQGIYGYTF.

This chain joins TRBV24-1 and TRBJ2-5, with D maybe TRBD1 (6 bases). The CDR3 sequence is 15 residues long. Germline CDR1 KGHDR, CDR2 SFDVKD. Between the trimmed V and J ends, which lost 9 bases and 3 bases, there was a span of 19 bases. CDR3 residues: CATSAGDPRKETQYF. In nucleotides, the CDR3 is TGTGCCACCTCCGCAGGGGATCCTCGTAAAGAGACCCAGTACTTC.

Notes on this clonotype: A junction boundary mismatches the germline segment, possibly from a read error. The V call is TRBV11-2, the J call TRBJ1-3; maybe TRBD1 (5 bases). In germline, CDR1 is SGHAT, CDR2 FQNNGV. CDR3 length: 15 residues. CDR3 residues: CVSSPHGTSGNTIYF. Written as DNA, the CDR3 is TGTGTCAGCAGCCCGCACGGGACGTCTGGAAACACCATATATTTT.

Concerning this clonotype: A much larger clonotype is one base distant, so this may be a read error. The gene calls are TRBV6-6 and TRBJ2-3; D not certain. Germline V CDR1 and CDR2: MNHNY, SVGAGI (reference sequence). The CDR3 length is 11 residues. CDR3 coding DNA: TGTGCCAGCAGGGCGTCAGATATGCAGTATTTT. As protein: CASRASDMQYF.

The rearrangement links TRBV5-1 to TRBJ2-7; D unclear. The CDR3 has 13 residues. Germline V gives CDR1 SGHRS, CDR2 YFSETQ. Trimming removed 0 bases from V and 3 bases from J, with 7 bases in between. The CDR3 nucleotides read TGCGCCAGCAGCTTGGCCGAGGACTACGAGCAGTACTTC. This gives the protein CASSLAEDYEQYF.

The chain uses TRBV29-1 and TRBJ2-3, with 10 bases fitting TRBD2. Germline-derived CDR1 and CDR2 are SQVTM and ANQGSEA. CDR3 length equals 14 residues. V trimming: 8 bases; J trimming: 6 bases; junction bases outside the gene matches: 11. CDR3 sequence reads: CSFVAGGSGDTQYF. In DNA form, the CDR3 reads TGCAGCTTCGTAGCGGGAGGTAGTGGTGATACGCAGTATTTT.

In regard to this clonotype: It may be a read error: a sequence one base away is much more abundant. In this CDR3 the conserved last residue, phenylalanine or tryptophan, is missing, so a read error is likely. The chain recombines TRBV6-5 with TRBJ2-5; D assignment may be TRBD1 or TRBD2 (6 bases each). V lost 4 bases to trimming and J lost 5 bases, with 14 bases between them. Germline lookup yields CDR1 MNHEY and CDR2 SVGAGI. This CDR3 region has 14 residues. CDR3 in DNA: TGTGCCAGCAGTTGGAACGGAGGGGGGGAGACCCAGTACTTA. It encodes CASSWNGGGETQYL.

V is TRBV7-6 and J is TRBJ2-2, with TRBD2 as a possible D gene (5 bases). From germline, CDR1 is SGHVS and CDR2 FNYEAQ. V was clipped by 0 bases and J by 4 bases, with 24 bases between them. This CDR3 contains 20 residues. The CDR3 region is CASSLAVQRDLRASTGELFF. The CDR3, as DNA: TGTGCCAGCAGCTTAGCGGTACAACGGGATTTACGGGCGAGCACCGGGGAGCTGTTTTTT.

This clonotype was seen many times. It may be a read error: a sequence one base away is much more abundant. This chain connects TRBV11-1 to TRBJ2-1; 7 nucleotides line up with TRBD2. With 5 bases clipped from V and 6 bases from J, the junction kept 10 bases outside the gene matches. CDR1 and CDR2 from the germline V gene are SGHAT and FQDESV (reference sequence). The length of the CDR3 is 15 residues. CDR3 bases: TGTGCCAGCAGCCCACGGACTAGTCCGGCCAATGAGCAGTTCTTC. It is translated as CASSPRTSPANEQFF.

With regard to this clonotype: The junction departs from the called germline gene at one end, perhaps through a read error. The V gene is TRBV29-1, the J gene TRBJ2-1, with D perhaps matching TRBD2 (5 bases). CDR3 length: 12 residues. Germline values: CDR1 SQVTM, CDR2 ANQGSEA. Here the CDR3 DNA reads TGCAGTGTTGAAGGTGTCCGGGGTGAACCGTTCTTC. Translated, it gives CSVEGVRGEPFF.

This clonotype was counted ten times or more. The rearrangement uses TRBV5-1 and TRBJ2-1; D remains ambiguous. V was pared by 3 bases and J by 5 bases, with 12 bases between. From germline, CDR1 is SGHRS and CDR2 YFSETQ. The CDR3 spans 14 residues. CDR3: CASSWTLAHNEQFF. CDR3 DNA sequence: TGCGCCAGCAGCTGGACCTTGGCGCACAATGAGCAGTTCTTC.